Below, 27 T cell receptor beta chains from the same sample are listed, as sequenced in a study of shared clonotypes between healthy human individuals. Only in-frame clones appear in the TCRdb table, and some are missing; sequencing was by immunoSEQ multiplex PCR. The sample holds over a million clones, roughly 97% seen once. Source material: naive CD4+ T cells sorted from blood. The subset here: CD45RA+ positively selected. The receptors were gathered from a man under 40 in good health.

This chain uses TRBV11-3 with TRBJ2-1; 11 nucleotides match TRBD2. The CDR3 is made up of 17 amino acids. From germline, CDR1 is SGHNT and CDR2 YENEEA. With V trimmed by 5 bases and J by 6 bases, 12 bases remained unmatched. The CDR3: CASSRRAGTSGSNEQFF. CDR3 nucleotides: TGTGCCAGCAGCCGTAGAGCCGGGACTAGCGGAAGCAATGAGCAGTTCTTC.

The V and J genes are TRBV27 and TRBJ2-5; TRBD2 matches at 10 bases. CDR1 MNHEY and CDR2 SMNVEV come from the germline V gene (reference sequence). Trimming at V came to 7 bases and at J to 2 bases, leaving 13 bases not matched to a gene. This CDR3 has 17 residues. The CDR3, as DNA: TGTGCCAGCAAGGTTCCTGGACTAGCGGTATTTCAAGAGACCCAGTACTTC. Residues: CASKVPGLAVFQETQYF.

The chain joins TRBV10-2 to TRBJ2-7; possible D gene TRBD1, 5 bases. The CDR3 covers 12 residues. The germline V gene encodes CDR1 WSHSY and CDR2 SAAADI. The V end lost 8 bases, the J end lost 0 bases, and 8 bases lay between the germline ends. The CDR3 protein is CASQTVSYEQYF. The CDR3 DNA is TGCGCCAGCCAGACAGTCTCCTACGAGCAGTACTTC.

The sample holds one count of this clone. J is TRBJ1-2 and V is TRBV6-6; no reliable D call. The CDR3 has 13 residues. The V end was cut by 7 bases, the J end by 0 bases, with 9 bases between. The V gene's germline CDR1 is MNHNY and CDR2 SVGAGI (reference sequence). The CDR3 DNA follows: TGTGCCAGCACCCTCGCCGCTAACTATGGCTACACCTTC. It yields the protein CASTLAANYGYTF.

The rearrangement links TRBV7-9 to TRBJ2-1, with 11 bases that match TRBD2. The CDR3 runs to 15 residues. Germline V CDR1 and CDR2: SEHNR, FQNEAQ (reference sequence). V shed 2 bases and J 12 bases; nucleotides not matched to a gene: 9. The CDR3 DNA sequence: TGTGCCAGCAGCTTATTAGCGGGAGGGTGGTATTGGCAGTTCTTC. It encodes CASSLLAGGWYWQFF.

The chain recombines TRBV19 with TRBJ2-1, with a possible D match to TRBD2 (5 bases). Germline V gene data show CDR1 as LNHDA and CDR2 as SQIVND (reference sequence). Trimming cost V 7 bases and J 0 bases, with 16 bases left between them. The CDR3 has 16 amino acids. CDR3 nucleotide sequence: TGTGCCAGTAAAGGAGGTACGCAAAGCTCCTACAATGAGCAGTTCTTC. Its translation is CASKGGTQSSYNEQFF.

The rearrangement joins TRBV28 to TRBJ2-7; the D is unclear. The germline V and J ends were trimmed by 7 bases and 3 bases, with 7 bases remaining between them. Germline V gives CDR1 MDHEN, CDR2 SYDVKM. The CDR3 is made up of 11 amino acids. The CDR3 here is CASTGFYEQYF. For the CDR3, the DNA is TGTGCCAGCACAGGCTTCTACGAGCAGTACTTC.

The J gene is TRBJ1-1, the V gene TRBV27; D gene ambiguous. Trimming took 5 bases from V and 1 from J, leaving 17 bases between them. The CDR3 contains 16 residues. Germline-derived CDR1 and CDR2 are MNHEY and SMNVEV (reference sequence). The CDR3 nucleotides are TGTGCCAGCAGTCGCCAAGCTATAGGCAGGAACACTGAAGCTTTCTTT. Translation: CASSRQAIGRNTEAFF.

The chain joins TRBV30 to TRBJ2-1; TRBD2 aligns across 9 bases. The V gene's germline CDR1 is GTSNPN and CDR2 SVGIG (reference sequence). The CDR3 runs to 14 residues. After removal of 3 bases from V and 8 bases from J, the junction contained 8 bases not matched to a gene. CDR3: CAWSKRLAVDEQFF. The CDR3 DNA follows: TGTGCCTGGAGCAAACGACTAGCGGTCGATGAGCAGTTCTTC.

The chain recombines TRBV25-1 with TRBJ2-7; unclear D gene. This CDR3 contains 11 residues. V gave up 4 bases and J gave up 5 bases, with 6 bases separating them. Per the germline V gene, CDR1 is MGHDK and CDR2 is SYGVNS. Here the CDR3 DNA reads TGTGCCAGCAGTGTGCTTCACGAGCAGTACTTC. Its translation is CASSVLHEQYF.

V gene TRBV7-6 combines with J gene TRBJ2-2, with D tentatively TRBD1 or TRBD2 (5 bases each). Between the trimmed V and J ends, which lost 1 base and 5 bases, there was a span of 8 bases. Germline lookup yields CDR1 SGHVS and CDR2 FNYEAQ. This CDR3 is 14 amino acids long. The CDR3 region has the DNA TGTGCCAGCAGCTTAGGGGACCAAACCGGGGAGCTGTTTTTT. It yields the protein CASSLGDQTGELFF.

The V gene is TRBV25-1, the J gene TRBJ2-1, with D hard to call. CDR1 and CDR2 from the germline V gene are MGHDK and SYGVNS. The CDR3 extends over 13 amino acids. Trimming took off 4 bases at V and 9 bases at J, with 13 bases between the two ends. Here the CDR3 DNA reads TGTGCCAGCAGTGTCAAGCAAGGCACTGAGCAGTTCTTC. This encodes CASSVKQGTEQFF.

V gene TRBV29-1 combines with J gene TRBJ2-1; D is possibly TRBD2 (7 bases). The germline V and J ends were trimmed by 4 bases and 7 bases, with 17 bases remaining between them. Germline assignment: CDR1 SQVTM and CDR2 ANQGSEA. The CDR3 is 14 residues long. CDR3 DNA: TGCAGCGTTGGACGACTAGGGGGGGCGAATGAGCAGTTCTTC. Its protein product is CSVGRLGGANEQFF.

The chain carries TRBV5-4 and TRBJ2-1; D is perhaps TRBD2 (6 bases). V lost 4 bases to trimming and J lost 8 bases, with 13 bases between them. CDR3 length: 13 amino acids. Germline CDR1 is SGHNT and CDR2 is YYREEE (reference sequence). CDR3 in amino acids: CASSLTSKYEQFF. CDR3 sequence (DNA): TGTGCCAGCAGCCTCACTAGCAAATATGAGCAGTTCTTC. Drawing the rest from reference TRBV5-4 and TRBJ2-1, the complete variable domain is ETGVTQSPTHLIKTRGQQVTLRCSSQSGHNTVSWYQQALGQGPQFIFQYYREEENGRGNFPPRFSGLQFPNYSSELNVNALELDDSALYLCASSLTSKYEQFFGPGTRLTVL.

V gene TRBV28 combines with J gene TRBJ2-2, with a tentative D call TRBD2 (6 bases). This CDR3 is built from 15 residues. CDR1 is MDHEN, CDR2 SYDVKM, per germline. V gave up 2 bases and J gave up 3 bases, with 10 bases separating them. CDR3 coding DNA: TGTGCCAGCAGTTTAGGGACTCTGCACACCGGGGAGCTGTTTTTT. It is translated as CASSLGTLHTGELFF. The variable domain in full, with the rest retrieved from reference TRBV28 and TRBJ2-2, is DVKVTQSSRYLVKRTGEKVFLECVQDMDHENMFWYRQDPGLGLRLIYFSYDVKMKEKGDIPEGYSVSREKKERFSLILESASTNQTSMYLCASSLGTLHTGELFFGEGSRLTVL.

In the case of this clone: In the same sample, other DNA sequences code for this CDR3. The V and J genes are TRBV28 and TRBJ1-2, with D possibly matching TRBD1 (6 bases). V was clipped by 5 bases and J by 5 bases, with 9 bases between them. The CDR3 runs to 12 residues. In germline, CDR1 is MDHEN, CDR2 SYDVKM. The CDR3 loop reads CASSRTGYGYTF. In nucleotides, the CDR3 is TGTGCCAGCAGTCGCACAGGGTATGGCTACACCTTC.

This chain uses TRBV30 with TRBJ2-7; D gene uncertain. The ends were cut back, 5 bases at V and 2 bases at J, with 7 bases in the middle. CDR1 GTSNPN and CDR2 SVGIG come from the germline V gene (reference sequence). This CDR3 spans 11 amino acids. The CDR3 DNA follows: TGTGCCTGGGGGAACACCTACGAGCAGTACTTC. Its protein is CAWGNTYEQYF.

CDR3 DNA: TGTGCCATCAGTGTCGAGGACATACCGAACAATGAGCAGTTCTTC. It translates to CAISVEDIPNNEQFF. The chain has TRBV10-3 and TRBJ2-1, with D perhaps TRBD1 (5 bases). CDR3 length equals 15 residues. Trimming cost V 4 bases and J 5 bases, with 15 bases left between them. Germline CDR1 is ENHRY and CDR2 is SYGVKD.

This chain joins TRBV27 and TRBJ1-4; possibly TRBD1 for D (6 bases). The CDR3 contains 15 residues. Germline V gene data show CDR1 as MNHEY and CDR2 as SMNVEV (reference sequence). Trimming took 7 bases from V and 5 from J, leaving 17 bases between them. CDR3 nucleotides: TGTGCCAGCAAAGAATGGGGGCTGGGAAATGAAAAACTGTTTTTT. This translates into CASKEWGLGNEKLFF.

The genes are TRBV6-6 and TRBJ1-4; D is unclear. The CDR3 totals 16 residues. V gave up 0 bases and J gave up 2 bases, with 10 bases separating them. In germline, CDR1 is MNHNY, CDR2 SVGAGI (reference sequence). CDR3 in amino acids: CASSYSRMTTNEKLFF. Written as DNA, the CDR3 is TGTGCCAGCAGTTACTCGCGTATGACGACTAATGAAAAACTGTTTTTT.

V is TRBV5-1 and J is TRBJ1-2, with 9 bases matching TRBD1. The CDR3 loop spans 14 amino acids. From germline, CDR1 is SGHRS and CDR2 YFSETQ. The junction had 6 bases not matched to a gene; V was cut back by 1 base and J by 8 bases. The CDR3 reads CASSLNRGQQGYTF. In nucleotides, the CDR3 is TGCGCCAGCAGCTTGAACAGGGGGCAGCAGGGCTACACCTTC.

The rearrangement joins TRBV10-3 to TRBJ2-7; 8 bases line up with TRBD2. The CDR3 consists of 14 residues. V was clipped by 4 bases and J by 6 bases; unmatched bases: 8. Germline V gene sequence: CDR1 ENHRY, CDR2 SYGVKD. DNA of the CDR3: TGTGCCATCAGTGGAACGGGACTAGTCGTCGAGCAGTACTTC. Amino acids: CAISGTGLVVEQYF.

On this clone: At the DNA level, this CDR3 is encoded by other sequences in the same sample as well. The J gene is TRBJ2-1, the V gene TRBV5-1; 14 bases line up with TRBD2. This CDR3 region has 17 residues. CDR1 and CDR2 (germline): SGHRS, YFSETQ. After removal of 3 bases from V and 1 base from J, the junction contained 3 bases not matched to a gene. CDR3 amino acids: CASSSGLAGASYNEQFF. The DNA for the CDR3 is TGCGCCAGCAGCTCGGGACTAGCGGGAGCGTCCTACAATGAGCAGTTCTTC.

The count of this clone is one. This rearrangement joins TRBV23-1 to TRBJ2-7; D call uncertain. TRBV23-1 is given ORF status, its function remaining uncertain. V lost 7 bases and J 3 bases, leaving 28 bases between the germline ends. CDR3 size: 18 residues. CDR3 region: CASIANPRPNRIHYEQYF. CDR3 bases: TGCGCCAGCATCGCAAACCCACGACCGAACAGAATCCACTACGAGCAGTACTTC.

The V call is TRBV18, the J call TRBJ2-3, with TRBD2 matching over 12 bases. The CDR3 is made up of 21 amino acids. CDR1 and CDR2 (germline): KGHSH, LQKENI. J lost 3 bases, V lost 3 bases, and 19 bases had no gene match. The chain's CDR3 is CASSPLPGLAGQSQLTDTQYF. The CDR3 nucleotides read TGTGCCAGCTCACCTTTGCCGGGACTAGCGGGTCAGTCCCAATTAACAGATACGCAGTATTTT.

V gene TRBV2 combines with J gene TRBJ1-2, with 10 bases identical to TRBD1. Trimming took 6 bases from V and 10 from J; bases not matched to a gene: 11. CDR3 size: 14 residues. CDR1 is SNHLY, CDR2 FYNNEI, per germline. CDR3 amino acids: CASRGDRGDGDYTF. The CDR3 DNA follows: TGTGCCAGCAGGGGGGACAGGGGTGACGGGGACTACACCTTC.

V is TRBV5-1 and J is TRBJ2-3; 8 nucleotides align to TRBD2. CDR1 and CDR2 (germline): SGHRS, YFSETQ. Trimming at V came to 4 bases and at J to 1 base, leaving 20 bases not matched to a gene. The CDR3 loop spans 20 amino acids. CDR3 DNA: TGCGCCAGCAGCGCAGTCAAGTGGAAAGCGGGAGATTTGGGCACAGATACGCAGTATTTT. It codes for CASSAVKWKAGDLGTDTQYF.